Described below is a single T cell receptor beta chain sequence and its context. Measured with immunoSEQ multiplex PCR; TCRdb has only the in-frame clones, and not every one. This table has approximately 200,000 clones, 87% appearing once. The data belong to a study of blood T cell repertoires in COVID-19. The CDR3 has 17 residues. The ends were cut back, 4 bases at V and 4 bases at J, with 19 bases in the middle. CDR1 MDHEN and CDR2 SYDVKM come from the germline V gene. Sequencing input: PBMCs or T cells enriched from blood (not recorded which). The TCR sequence derives from a man younger than 35 with acute COVID-19. The V and J genes are TRBV28 and TRBJ2-2; D unclear. The CDR3, as DNA: TGTGCCAGCAGTTCACTCTCCGTGGGCCTCGGCACCGGGGAGCTGTTTTTT. Its protein is CASSSLSVGLGTGELFF.